The TCR beta chain described here comes from a study of sequential checkpoint blockade in melanoma. In the study overall: After both sequences, patients received maintenance nivolumab.

Produced via immunoSEQ multiplex PCR; TCRdb's table is partial and in-frame only. The sample lists about 5,700 clones; around 54% were seen once. Germline trimming cut 1 base from V and 9 bases from J; bases unmatched to any gene: 6. Germline V gene data show CDR1 as LGHNT and CDR2 as FRNRAP. This CDR3 contains 15 residues. Indicated treatment: randomized to nivolumab then ipilimumab (arm A) or the reverse (arm B). None of the patients previously received DNA-damaging chemotherapy. From thawed PBMCs, live CD3+CD8+ cells negative for CD19 and CD56 were sorted. Specimen: CD8+ T cells sorted from blood (inferred from file names), collected from a patient given nivolumab and ipilimumab in sequence. V gene TRBV12-5 combines with J gene TRBJ1-4; TRBD1 agrees at 9 bases. The TCR sequence derives from a human donor with melanoma. Here the CDR3 reads CASGLGTGEVQKLFF. The CDR3 DNA follows: TGTGCTAGTGGTTTGGGGACAGGGGAGGTGCAAAAACTGTTTTTT.